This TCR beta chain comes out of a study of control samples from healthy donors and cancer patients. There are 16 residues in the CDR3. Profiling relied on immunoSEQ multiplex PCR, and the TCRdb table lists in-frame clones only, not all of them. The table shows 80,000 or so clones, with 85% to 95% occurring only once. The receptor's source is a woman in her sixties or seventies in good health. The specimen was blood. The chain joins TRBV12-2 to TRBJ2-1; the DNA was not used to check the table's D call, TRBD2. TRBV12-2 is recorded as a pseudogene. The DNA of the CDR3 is TGTGCAAGTCGCTTTTTAGGACTAGCGGACTTCAATGAGCAGTTCTTC. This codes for CASRFLGLADFNEQFF.